This paragraph reports one T cell receptor beta chain. The antigen this receptor binds is unknown. No base-level quality is on record; no much larger clone is a single base apart. The record originates from a study of CD8 T cells in Susac syndrome (dated by TCRdb to between 2018 and 2021). Regarding the study in general: Among the sequenced Susac syndrome patients, about 6 had clinically active disease and roughly 8 were in clinical remission. The study compared CD8+ T cell repertoire clonality among 12 healthy donors, 14 Susac syndrome patients and about 16 multiple sclerosis patients. At blood withdrawal, Susac syndrome patients were therapy-naive, treated with corticosteroids (with IVIg additionally given to some), or treated with IVIg alone. Whether CD8+ T cell activation and differentiation in Susac syndrome was antigen driven was tested using repertoire sequencing.

What the research found in general, with its limitations: The number of individuals in the TCR sequencing and HLA analysis was recognized as being relatively small. Roughly 15 and five Susac-specific public clones were found in the total CD8+ and CD8+ TEMRA repertoires, respectively. Clonal expansion was observed in Susac syndrome CD8+ repertoires, with the highest expansion in CD8+ TEMRA cells and greater expansion in clinically active than in remitting patients.

The V end gives up 3 bases and the J end 0 bases, leaving 1 base in the junction not matched to a gene. Inclusive of the bounding cysteine and phenylalanine, the CDR3 is 15 residues long. CDR3 DNA is the only sequence kept; it has 45 bases, read in frame from the first base. Peripheral blood CD8+ and CD4+ T cells from healthy donors, Susac syndrome patients and multiple sclerosis patients were profiled using high-throughput TCR beta sequencing. Susac syndrome patients met recently defined diagnostic criteria for definite or probable disease. CD8+ TEMRA cells were enriched by FACS, while bulk CD8+ and CD4+ T cells were purified by magnetic negative isolation. Blood was collected in EDTA tubes and processed within 24 hours, with PBMCs isolated through density gradient centrifugation. PBMCs intended for TCR sequencing were cryopreserved in liquid nitrogen and were subsequently thawed in a 37 degrees C water bath. The sorted or isolated CD4+, CD8+ and CD8+ TEMRA cells had a purity of 90% or higher.

RNA was extracted using the RNeasy kit, and about 0.5 to 1 ug of the RNA was reverse transcribed with random hexamers. TCR beta CDR3 regions were amplified with the immunoSEQ multiplex PCR assay covering 54 Vbeta and 13 Jbeta segments. PCR amplification bias was corrected using a synthetic template baseline for primer optimization and computational correction. In the original analysis: Reads were annotated to V, D and J genes per IMGT and analyzed with immunoSEQ Analyzer, keeping only productive sequences. Clonality was computed as one minus Shannon entropy normalized by log2 of the number of productive unique sequences. For each patient and control, public and private clones were evaluated within the 100 most prevalent clones. Susac-specific clones were defined as absent from healthy and MS cohorts, 850 to 1,300 published viral clones and other ImmuneACCESS disease sequences. TCRdb reanalyzed the raw reads on its own, using fastp at Q25 for trimming and MiXCR for clone calling, and kept in-frame beta chains. One record per CDR3 amino acid sequence lists the most common genes and DNA. TCRdb, not the original authors, processed these V and J calls. For this sample there are about 110,000 distinct CDR3 sequences; roughly 94% appear just once. Together, the top ten hold around 0.38% of the sample.

The receptor comes from a human donor with Susac syndrome. Sequenced material: CD8+ T cells from PBMCs. Rearrangement joined TRBV12-3 or TRBV12-4 to TRBJ1-1; 10 nucleotides in the junction match TRBD1. Read as DNA, the sequence is TGTGCCAGCAGTTTGGACAGGGGGATGAACACTGAAGCTTTCTTT. It translates to CASSLDRGMNTEAFF.